This entry concerns a single TCR beta chain. Its specificity is unknown. CDR1 is SGHNT and CDR2 is YENEEA in the germline V gene. V was cut by 5 bases and J by 0 bases, with 8 bases left in between. The CDR3 has 14 residues. The sample comes from a study of chemoradiotherapy in HPV16-positive cancers. Overall study findings and caveats: In HPV16-positive patients, HPV-responsive T-cell expansion tracked better recurrence-free survival. Candidate HPV-specific clones and E7-related TCR motifs grew in tumor during treatment.

Sequencing was performed with immunoSEQ multiplex PCR; in TCRdb, only in-frame clones are kept and a portion is missing. The sample carries over 20,000 clones, around 73% recorded once. The source is a human donor with HPV-associated anogenital cancer. Sampling took place from a patient who underwent chemoradiotherapy. V is TRBV11-3 and J is TRBJ1-5; D call uncertain. The CDR3 is CASSLDSSNQPQHF. The CDR3 region has the DNA TGTGCCAGCAGCCTCGACTCTAGCAATCAGCCCCAGCATTTT.